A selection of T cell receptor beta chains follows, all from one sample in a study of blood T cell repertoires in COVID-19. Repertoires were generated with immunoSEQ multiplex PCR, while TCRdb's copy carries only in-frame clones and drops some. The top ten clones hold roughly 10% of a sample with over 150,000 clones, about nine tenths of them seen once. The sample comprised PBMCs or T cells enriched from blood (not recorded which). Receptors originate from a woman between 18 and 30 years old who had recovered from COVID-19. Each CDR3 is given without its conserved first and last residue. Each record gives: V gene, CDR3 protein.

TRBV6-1,ASSEGPRLDQPQH
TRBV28,ASTPRTGRFDTEAF
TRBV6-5,ATETGEGEKLF
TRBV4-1,ASSQFGPRGTEAF
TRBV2,ASRGLAGVTGELF
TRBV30,AWTQPGSETQY
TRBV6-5,ASSASGDAQGEQF
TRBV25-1,ASSELAGENSPLH
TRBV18,ASSPPNTDTQY
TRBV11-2,ASSLYGTGEYEQY
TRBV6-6,ASSYPGGNQPQH
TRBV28,ASSPLIANYGYT
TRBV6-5,ASRKDRPNTGELF
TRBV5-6,ASSSTGDGYEQY
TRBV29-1,SQYDRGLTGELF
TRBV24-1,ATSDQGGSNQPQH
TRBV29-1,SVLGQGYTEAF
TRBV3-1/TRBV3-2,ASSQESAYEQY
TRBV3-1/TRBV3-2,ASSLGQGVYGYT
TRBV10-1,ASSESSGLSEAF
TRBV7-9,ATRKTGGGSPLH
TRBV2,ASRSLAGGPGGTDTQY
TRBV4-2,ASSQAQDYPYEQY
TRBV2,ASSLGTANEKLF
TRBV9,ASSVGRQGASVAEAF
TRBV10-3,AISDSGSKAYEQY
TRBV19,ASSNGQGGTYEQY
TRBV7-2,ASSFGQGNNYGYT
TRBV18,ASSLTGTETNQPQH
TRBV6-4,ASVTGTSNEQF
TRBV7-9,ASSLDPRGGTYEQY
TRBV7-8,ASSPGLFSYTGELF
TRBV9,ASKRGDRDNTGELF
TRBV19,ASSKGLAGVTSYNEQF
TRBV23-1,ASSDIPGQGKSYEQY
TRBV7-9,ASSHSGTGANEQY
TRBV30,AWSFRDRNTEAF
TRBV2,ASKLQGLAAYEQY
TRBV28,ASSLPGGGSDNYGYT
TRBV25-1,ASRLQGAPGTEAF
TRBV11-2,ASGPFGGRTDTQY
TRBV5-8,ASSLRQGYQPQH
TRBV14,ASSQPGQTNTGELF
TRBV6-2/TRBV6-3,ASSYPRGNTGELF
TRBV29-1,SVVSSGLGYTGELF
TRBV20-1,SASPPDRNTEAF
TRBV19,ASSFTHSNQPQH
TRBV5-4,ASSSGTRLGTGELF
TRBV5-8,ASSFRQSNQPQH
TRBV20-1,SANDGGTDTQY
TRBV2,ASSHGQGMSTEAF
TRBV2,ASSGRGGSSTEAF
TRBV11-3,ASSLGRNEQF
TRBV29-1,SVEDRAGGPVGGQF
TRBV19,ASSIDNQRGTDTQY
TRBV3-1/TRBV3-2,ASSQVGGGEQY
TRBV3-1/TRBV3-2,ASSQGAGRDAF
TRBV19,ASSTRDRGQPQH